This T cell receptor (beta chain) was observed in a study of cytomegalovirus exposure and HLA in healthy donors. Findings and limits, study-wide: It was reported that the classifier diagnosed cytomegalovirus status with high specificity and sensitivity in both the original and validation cohorts. TCR beta chains numbering some 150 were designated cytomegalovirus-associated.

CDR1 and CDR2 (germline): ENHRY, SYGVKD. The CDR3 runs 13 residues. V lost 2 bases to trimming and J lost 3 bases, with 7 bases between them. About this clone: No antigen is known for it.

The data were produced by immunoSEQ multiplex PCR, yet TCRdb's version contains in-frame clones alone and is incomplete. The table shows about 240,000 clones, with approximately 87% occurring only once. The chain carries TRBV10-3 and TRBJ2-5; the D gene is possibly TRBD1 (6 bases). The receptor comes from a man younger than 35 in good health and CMV-seronegative. Material: PBMCs. The CDR3, as DNA: TGTGCCATCAGTGAGCGGACAGAAGAGACCCAGTACTTC. Translating it yields CAISERTEETQYF.